What follows are 14 T cell receptor beta chains derived from one specimen sequenced in a study of regulatory dendritic cells for organ transplantation. For these TCRs, the target antigens are not known. CFSE-labeled sorted T cells met regulatory or mature dendritic cells for 4 to 6 days. Generated by immunoSEQ multiplex PCR, the TCRdb table keeps only in-frame clones and is missing some. The repertoire holds roughly 12,000 clones, roughly 79% seen once, with under 1.2% in the top ten. Sequencing was carried out using naive CD8+ T cells from blood cultured with regulatory dendritic cells. Subset reported: CD45RA+ naive T cells. Every receptor here comes from a human donor in good health.

The chain has TRBV6-5 and TRBJ2-5; D possibly corresponds to TRBD2 (6 bases). The germline CDR1 and CDR2 sequences are MNHEY and SVGAGI. Trimming took 10 bases from V and 0 from J, leaving 12 bases between them. The CDR3 is made up of 13 amino acids. The CDR3 loop is CATGGSYQETQYF. The CDR3 DNA reads TGTGCCACCGGGGGTTCCTACCAAGAGACCCAGTACTTC.

This rearrangement joins TRBV4-3 to TRBJ2-3; TRBD2 agrees at 11 bases. The germline gives CDR1 LGHNA, CDR2 YSLEER. Germline trimming cut 4 bases from V and 3 bases from J; bases unmatched to any gene: 6. The CDR3 is 16 residues long. This CDR3 is CASSPYSGGATDTQYF. CDR3 nucleotides: TGCGCCAGCAGCCCTTATAGCGGGGGGGCAACAGATACGCAGTATTTT.

The chain is built from TRBV19 and TRBJ2-7, with 7 bases fitting TRBD1. The germline V gene has CDR1 LNHDA and CDR2 SQIVND (reference sequence). After removal of 1 base from V and 0 bases from J, the junction contained 3 bases not matched to a gene. The CDR3 has 15 residues. CDR3 sequence reads: CASSIAGTVSYEQYF. The CDR3 bases are TGTGCCAGTAGTATAGCGGGGACAGTCTCCTACGAGCAGTACTTC.

This chain connects TRBV5-6 to TRBJ1-1, with D possibly matching TRBD1 (6 bases). Germline loops: CDR1 SGHDT, CDR2 YYEEEE. V was shortened by 3 bases and J by 0 bases, with 9 bases between the two germline ends. The CDR3 spans 14 residues. The CDR3 spells CASSYGQMNTEAFF. CDR3 DNA: TGTGCCAGCAGCTATGGACAGATGAACACTGAAGCTTTCTTT. The full variable domain, completed using reference TRBV5-6 and TRBJ1-1, is DAGVTQSPTHLIKTRGQQVTLRCSPKSGHDTVSWYQQALGQGPQFIFQYYEEEERQRGNFPDRFSGHQFPNYSSELNVNALLLGDSALYLCASSYGQMNTEAFFGQGTRLTVV.

The CDR3 DNA reads TGTGCCAGCAGCCACCAAGACAGTTCTAGTTATCGGACAGATACGCAGTATTTT. Translating gives CASSHQDSSSYRTDTQYF. The rearrangement links TRBV9 to TRBJ2-3; D might be TRBD1 (5 bases). The CDR3 runs to 18 residues. Trimming stripped 4 bases from V and 3 bases from J, with 24 bases between. Germline loops: CDR1 SGDLS, CDR2 YYNGEE.

The rearrangement uses TRBV6-5 and TRBJ1-2; no clear D. Looked up from germline, CDR1 is MNHEY and CDR2 is SVGAGI. This CDR3 is built from 15 residues. Trimming removed 0 bases from V and 4 bases from J, with 12 bases in between. DNA of the CDR3: TGTGCCAGCAGTTACTCGAGTGGGCAGACCTATGGCTACACCTTC. Translation gives CASSYSSGQTYGYTF.

The V call is TRBV29-1, the J call TRBJ2-3; D is undetermined. V was clipped by 4 bases and J by 5 bases, with 7 bases between them. The germline gives CDR1 SQVTM, CDR2 ANQGSEA. The CDR3 runs to 11 residues. CDR3 nucleotide sequence: TGCAGCGTTGGGAGTAGAGATACGCAGTATTTT. Its translation is CSVGSRDTQYF.

This chain joins TRBV6-5 and TRBJ2-1, with no clear D. Trimming removed 4 bases at V and 0 bases at J, with 10 bases between. The CDR3 runs to 15 residues. Per germline, CDR1 MNHEY and CDR2 SVGAGI. CDR3 nucleotides: TGTGCCAGCAGTTTGACAAGTACCTCCTACAATGAGCAGTTCTTC. As protein: CASSLTSTSYNEQFF.

V gene TRBV13 combines with J gene TRBJ1-3; 8 bases map to TRBD1. The CDR3 contains 14 residues. Germline assignment: CDR1 PRHDT and CDR2 FYEKMQ (reference sequence). Trimming cost V 5 bases and J 5 bases; bases outside gene matches: 5. The CDR3 DNA reads TGTGCCAGCAGCCACGACAGGGGCAGAAACACCATATATTTT. Amino acid sequence: CASSHDRGRNTIYF.

This chain connects TRBV9 to TRBJ2-5; the match to TRBD2 covers 13 bases. After removal of 2 bases from V and 0 bases from J, the junction contained 1 base not matched to a gene. CDR1 is SGDLS and CDR2 is YYNGEE in the germline V gene. The CDR3 is 16 residues long. Here the CDR3 reads CASSVGTSGNQETQYF. The CDR3 nucleotides are TGTGCCAGCAGCGTCGGGACTAGCGGGAACCAAGAGACCCAGTACTTC.

The sample holds a few counts of this clone. This rearrangement joins TRBV5-1 to TRBJ2-1; D is unclear. The CDR3 has 15 residues. V gave up 2 bases and J gave up 0 bases, with 9 bases separating them. Germline CDR1 is SGHRS and CDR2 is YFSETQ. CDR3 DNA sequence: TGCGCCAGCAGCTTACTAACCAGCTCCTACAATGAGCAGTTCTTC. It is translated as CASSLLTSSYNEQFF. Together with reference TRBV5-1 and TRBJ2-1, the CDR3 gives the full variable domain: KAGVTQTPRYLIKTRGQQVTLSCSPISGHRSVSWYQQTPGQGLQFLFEYFSETQRNKGNFPGRFSGRQFSNSRSEMNVSTLELGDSALYLCASSLLTSSYNEQFFGPGTRLTVL.

This CDR3 reads CASSPVLVSSGGNEQFF. The DNA of the CDR3 is TGTGCCAGCAGCCCGGTTCTAGTATCTAGCGGGGGAAATGAGCAGTTCTTC. The genes are TRBV11-3 and TRBJ2-1; 10 bases are a match to TRBD2. CDR3 length: 17 amino acids. V trimming: 5 bases; J trimming: 7 bases; junction bases outside the gene matches: 14. Germline V lookup: CDR1 SGHNT, CDR2 YENEEA.

CDR3 nucleotide sequence: TGTGCCAGCAGCGTAGAGGCTTTAGACAGGGTGCAGTATTTT. Protein sequence: CASSVEALDRVQYF. The rearrangement joins TRBV9 to TRBJ2-3; 7 bases line up with TRBD1. With V trimmed by 0 bases and J by 11 bases, 9 bases remained unmatched. The CDR3 is made up of 14 amino acids. Germline-derived CDR1 and CDR2 are SGDLS and YYNGEE.

This clone was counted only a few times. The rearrangement uses TRBV5-1 and TRBJ2-1, with 14 nucleotides matching TRBD2. From germline, CDR1 is SGHRS and CDR2 YFSETQ. The CDR3 totals 15 residues. V shed 4 bases, J shed 9 bases, and the junction held 6 bases outside the gene matches. The CDR3 protein is CASSQLGLAGVEQFF. CDR3 bases: TGCGCCAGCAGCCAATTGGGACTAGCGGGGGTTGAGCAGTTCTTC. The variable domain in full, with the rest retrieved from reference TRBV5-1 and TRBJ2-1, is KAGVTQTPRYLIKTRGQQVTLSCSPISGHRSVSWYQQTPGQGLQFLFEYFSETQRNKGNFPGRFSGRQFSNSRSEMNVSTLELGDSALYLCASSQLGLAGVEQFFGPGTRLTVL.